This entry features one TCR beta chain sequence. This clone was detected once. Its antigen is not yet known. No base quality values were provided; no much bigger clone lies one nucleotide off. The CDR3, from cysteine to phenylalanine, totals 15 residues. Left in the record is the CDR3 DNA by itself, 45 bases read in frame from the first base. V was cut back by 0 bases and J by 3 bases, leaving a gap of 12 bases between them. Taken from the germline V gene (reference sequence), the CDR1 and CDR2 loops are SGHNT and YYREEE. The data originate from a study of OX40 agonist ivuxolimab in advanced cancers. Study-level background: Ivuxolimab, which targeted the costimulatory receptor OX40 (CD134), was an agonistic, fully human IgG2 monoclonal antibody. Peripheral TCRbeta sequencing aimed to test whether ivuxolimab altered TCR sequence diversity and caused clonal T-cell expansion. Intravenous ivuxolimab was administered to patients every 2 weeks at six dose levels: 0.01, 0.1, 0.3, 1.5, 3 and 10 mg/kg. Patients were allowed to have had prior anti-PD-1, anti-PD-L1 or anti-CTLA-4 therapy, and around 40% of the dose-escalation patients had previously received checkpoint inhibitors. In the dose-escalation cohort, around four fifths of patients were male, and the mean age was approximately 64 years, with a range of about 23 to 90. The paper covers the monotherapy dose-escalation part of the phase I ivuxolimab trial, which included N = 52 patients. Among the 52 dose-escalation patients, about 20 had hepatocellular carcinoma, roughly 15 melanoma, 9 renal cell carcinoma and 9 head and neck cancer. Partial responses occurred in three dose-escalation patients, of whom one had hepatocellular carcinoma and two had cutaneous melanoma.

Patients with a history of autoimmune disease or receiving systemic immunosuppression were excluded from the trial. Peripheral blood for TCR sequencing was collected from all dose cohorts at baseline, on cycle 4 day 1, and on cycle 7 day 1. The samples were drawn from a first-in-human, open-label, multicenter phase I dose-escalation trial of ivuxolimab. Adults with locally advanced or metastatic head and neck squamous cell, hepatocellular, melanoma or renal cell carcinoma were enrolled in the trial. Before TCR sequencing, CD4+ T cells and CD8+ T cells from peripheral blood were sorted into separate populations. Summary of the overall study and its limitations: At doses of 0.1 to 3.0 mg/kg, clonal expansion of both CD4+ and CD8+ T cells in blood was seen between baseline and week 6. On average, CD8+ T cells showed more expanded clones than CD4+ T cells after ivuxolimab. The antigen specificity of the clonally expanded peripheral T cells was not determined. In partial responders in the 0.1-3.0 mg/kg groups, normalized peripheral clonal expansion was found to be among the lowest, especially among CD8+ T cells. Low levels of normalized T-cell clonal expansion were also seen in some patients who did not respond.

For sequencing of the TCRbeta CDR3 region, genomic DNA was extracted from the sorted cells. The immunoSEQ Assay was used to sequence the TCRbeta CDR3 regions. In TCRdb, the immuneACCESS table is reduced to in-frame sequences with V and J assigned. These tables do not hold every clone; where another copy was compared, an unresolved V gene accounts for under half, and the others remain unexplained. In all, the sample holds about 68,000 clones, and around 93% of those were seen once. Around 0.31% of the sample goes to the ten largest clones. Sequencing was performed on CD4+ or CD8+ T cells sorted from blood, taken in a trial of the OX40 agonist ivuxolimab. The receptor was derived from an adult with an advanced solid tumor such as melanoma, head and neck, liver or kidney cancer. Recombination connected TRBV5-4 to TRBJ2-5; tentative D gene TRBD1, with 5 bases matching. The DNA sequence follows: TGTGCCAGCAGCTTGGGGGTAGGGGTTGAAGAGACCCAGTACTTC. This is translated as CASSLGVGVEETQYF.